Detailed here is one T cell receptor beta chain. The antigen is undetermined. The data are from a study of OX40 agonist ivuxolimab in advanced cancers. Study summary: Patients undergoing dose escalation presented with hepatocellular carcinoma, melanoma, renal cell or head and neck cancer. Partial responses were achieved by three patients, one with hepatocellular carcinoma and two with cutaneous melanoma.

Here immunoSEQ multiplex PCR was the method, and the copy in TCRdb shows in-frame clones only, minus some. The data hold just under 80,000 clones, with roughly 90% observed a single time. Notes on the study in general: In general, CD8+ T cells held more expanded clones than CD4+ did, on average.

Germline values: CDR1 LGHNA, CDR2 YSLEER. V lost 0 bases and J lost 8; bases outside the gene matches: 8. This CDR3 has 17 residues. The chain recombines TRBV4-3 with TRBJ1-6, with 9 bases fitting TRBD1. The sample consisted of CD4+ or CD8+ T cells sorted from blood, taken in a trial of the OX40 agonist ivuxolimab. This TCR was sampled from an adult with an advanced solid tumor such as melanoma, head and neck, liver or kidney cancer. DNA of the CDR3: TGCGCCAGCAGCCAAGATCGACGGACAGGGGTGGATTCACCCCTCCACTTT. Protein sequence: CASSQDRRTGVDSPLHF.